This entry lists 27 T cell receptor beta chains sequenced from one sample in a study of blood T cell repertoires in COVID-19. Profiled with immunoSEQ multiplex PCR; TCRdb holds only in-frame clones, not every one. The sample has more than 40,000 clones, more than 75% seen once; the top ten hold approximately 9.6%. The sample was peripheral blood. These TCRs come from a man over 45 with active COVID-19.

The sample holds a few counts of this clone. The V gene is TRBV2, the J gene TRBJ1-1; D may be TRBD1 (5 bases). Germline lookup yields CDR1 SNHLY and CDR2 FYNNEI. The CDR3 is 13 residues long. Trimming pared 6 bases from V and 1 base from J, leaving 9 bases between. CDR3 sequence (DNA): TGTGCCAGCAGACCCAGGGAGAACACTGAAGCTTTCTTT. Translation gives CASRPRENTEAFF.

The chain recombines TRBV25-1 with TRBJ2-5; perhaps TRBD1 as D (5 bases). CDR1 MGHDK and CDR2 SYGVNS come from the germline V gene. V dropped 1 base and J dropped 2 bases, with 11 bases sitting between them. The CDR3 has 15 amino acids. The CDR3 protein is CASSEFQGGQETQYF. In DNA, the CDR3 is TGTGCCAGCAGTGAATTCCAGGGTGGACAAGAGACCCAGTACTTC.

The chain employs TRBV5-1 and TRBJ2-7, with D perhaps TRBD1 (6 bases). Germline V gene lookup returns CDR1 SGHRS and CDR2 YFSETQ. The CDR3 is made up of 15 amino acids. Trimming took off 3 bases at V and 0 bases at J, with 13 bases between the two ends. CDR3: CASSYQGGSSYEQYF. The CDR3 nucleotides read TGCGCCAGCAGCTACCAAGGGGGAAGCTCCTACGAGCAGTACTTC.

CDR3 sequence: CASSLAGEGNTEAFF. DNA for the CDR3: TGTGCCAGCAGCTTAGCAGGGGAGGGGAACACTGAAGCTTTCTTT. The chain is built from TRBV7-6 and TRBJ1-1, with D possibly being TRBD1 (5 bases). Deletions cut 0 bases from V and 1 base from J, with 9 bases between. Germline values: CDR1 SGHVS, CDR2 FNYEAQ. This CDR3 comprises 15 residues. Complete variable domain (other parts from reference TRBV7-6 and TRBJ1-1): GAGVSQSPRYKVTKRGQDVALRCDPISGHVSLYWYRQALGQGPEFLTYFNYEAQQDKSGLPNDRFSAERPEGSISTLTIQRTEQRDSAMYRCASSLAGEGNTEAFFGQGTRLTVV.

The gene calls are TRBV2 and TRBJ1-2; a possible D gene is TRBD1 (6 bases). The CDR3 consists of 15 residues. CDR1 is SNHLY and CDR2 is FYNNEI in the germline V gene. Deletions cut 8 bases from V and 4 bases from J, with 20 bases between. CDR3 nucleotides: TGTGCCAGCCAACAACCGGGACAAGTTCCCTATGGCTACACCTTC. Translated: CASQQPGQVPYGYTF.

This clone was observed a single time. The chain employs TRBV2 and TRBJ1-5; D not certain. V lost 4 bases, J lost 9 bases, and 13 bases lay in between. Germline V gene data show CDR1 as SNHLY and CDR2 as FYNNEI. CDR3 size: 13 residues. For the CDR3, the DNA is TGTGCCAGCAGTGGAGAAGCTTTGAGGCCCCAGCATTTT. Residues: CASSGEALRPQHF.

The gene calls are TRBV5-5 and TRBJ2-1; 9 bases are a match to TRBD1. The ends lost 3 bases at V and 8 bases at J; junction bases unmatched: 9. The CDR3 sequence is 15 residues long. Germline V CDR1 and CDR2: SGHKS, YYEKEE (reference sequence). In DNA form, the CDR3 reads TGTGCCAGCAGCTCACCGAGGGACAGGGTAGATGAGCAGTTCTTC. It codes for CASSSPRDRVDEQFF.

V gene TRBV5-1 combines with J gene TRBJ1-1; 9 bases align to TRBD1. CDR1 is SGHRS, CDR2 YFSETQ, per germline. The CDR3 spans 15 residues. Trimming at V came to 5 bases and at J to 6 bases, leaving 11 bases not matched to a gene. The CDR3 nucleotides read TGCGCCAGCAGTTATCAAGACAGGGGGGACTCTGAAGCTTTCTTT. Encoded protein: CASSYQDRGDSEAFF.

Only a few counts were recorded for this clone. The gene calls are TRBV7-8 and TRBJ1-5; D may be TRBD1 (5 bases). V was trimmed by 1 base and J by 6 bases, leaving 16 bases between them. This CDR3 contains 16 residues. Germline-derived CDR1 and CDR2 are SGHVS and FQNEAQ. The CDR3 spells CASSLGVSGEGQPQHF. Here the CDR3 DNA reads TGTGCCAGCAGCTTAGGGGTTTCGGGGGAGGGTCAGCCCCAGCATTTT.

The chain carries TRBV11-2 and TRBJ2-1; TRBD2 agrees at 8 bases. The CDR3 consists of 13 residues. Germline V gives CDR1 SGHAT, CDR2 FQNNGV. V lost 8 bases to trimming and J lost 8 bases; unmatched junction nucleotides: 8. Here the CDR3 DNA reads TGTGCCAGCCAACCGGGGGGGCGGCATGAGCAGTTCTTC. Translated, it gives CASQPGGRHEQFF. The whole variable domain, remainder taken from reference TRBV11-2 and TRBJ2-1, is EAGVAQSPRYKIIEKRQSVAFWCNPISGHATLYWYQQILGQGPKLLIQFQNNGVVDDSQLPKDRFSAERLKGVDSTLKIQPAKLEDSAVYLCASQPGGRHEQFFGPGTRLTVL.

This chain connects TRBV3-1 (or the pseudogene TRBV3-2) to TRBJ2-5; TRBD1 might be the D (6 bases). The CDR3 sequence is 14 residues long. Germline loops: CDR1 LGHDT, CDR2 YNNKEL (reference sequence). V dropped 3 bases and J dropped 3 bases, with 11 bases sitting between them. CDR3 protein: CASSHKDSKETQYF. In DNA, the CDR3 is TGTGCCAGCAGCCATAAGGACAGTAAAGAGACCCAGTACTTC.

This rearrangement joins TRBV4-3 to TRBJ1-5; 9 bases map to TRBD1. The germline V gene encodes CDR1 LGHNA and CDR2 YSLEER. The CDR3 totals 19 residues. The J segment lost 1 base and the V segment lost 2 bases, leaving 12 bases of the junction unmatched. Here the CDR3 DNA reads TGCGCCAGCAGCCAAAGCCTCAACAGGGGGCAGGGGAGCAATCAGCCCCAGCATTTT. This sequence encodes CASSQSLNRGQGSNQPQHF.

This chain connects TRBV5-1 to TRBJ2-5; D perhaps matches TRBD2 (6 bases). CDR1 SGHRS and CDR2 YFSETQ come from the germline V gene. CDR3 size: 13 residues. Trimming pared 3 bases from V and 5 bases from J, leaving 11 bases between. Here the CDR3 reads CASSWTGGETQYF. For the CDR3, the DNA is TGCGCCAGCAGCTGGACTGGAGGGGAGACCCAGTACTTC.

The chain uses TRBV27 and TRBJ1-1, with D perhaps matching TRBD1 (6 bases). The CDR3 spans 15 residues. The V end was cut by 3 bases, the J end by 4 bases, with 15 bases between. Germline values: CDR1 MNHEY, CDR2 SMNVEV (reference sequence). CDR3 in amino acids: CASSLQGRVTTEAFF. The CDR3 DNA follows: TGTGCCAGCAGTTTGCAGGGGAGGGTGACCACTGAAGCTTTCTTT.

The CDR3 nucleotides are TGTGCCAGCAGCTTCGGCGGGAACACTGAAGCTTTCTTT. As protein: CASSFGGNTEAFF. The V and J genes are TRBV5-4 and TRBJ1-1; no firm D call. Trimming took off 2 bases at V and 1 base at J, with 6 bases between the two ends. The CDR3 extends over 13 amino acids. The V gene's germline CDR1 is SGHNT and CDR2 YYREEE (reference sequence).

The CDR3 region has the DNA TGTGCCAGCAGCCAAGATCGGAGGAACACTGAAGCTTTCTTT. It is translated as CASSQDRRNTEAFF. The chain recombines TRBV4-2 with TRBJ1-1; D is unclear. CDR1 and CDR2 from the germline V gene are LGHNA and YNFKEQ. V lost 0 bases and J lost 1, with 6 bases in between. There are 14 residues in the CDR3.

The rearrangement links TRBV12-2 to TRBJ2-7; the table calls TRBD1, which could not be checked here. TRBV12-2 is a pseudogene segment. This CDR3 contains 16 residues. The CDR3 is CASRPDVDQGADEQYF. In nucleotides, the CDR3 is TGTGCAAGTCGCCCAGATGTGGACCAGGGGGCCGACGAGCAGTACTTC.

This chain uses TRBV6-5 with TRBJ1-3, with D uncertain. CDR1 is MNHEY, CDR2 SVGAGI, per germline. Trimming stripped 2 bases from V and 0 bases from J, with 8 bases between. This CDR3 spans 15 amino acids. The CDR3 DNA sequence: TGTGCCAGCAGTTACGAACGTAGCTCTGGAAACACCATATATTTT. This sequence encodes CASSYERSSGNTIYF.

The CDR3 loop is CASSFGTSGGYNEQFF. As DNA, the CDR3 is TGTGCCAGCAGCTTTGGGACTAGCGGGGGTTACAATGAGCAGTTCTTC. The chain recombines TRBV7-3 with TRBJ2-1; the match to TRBD2 covers 14 bases. J gave up 4 bases and V 3 bases, and 2 bases lay outside the gene matches. Germline assignment: CDR1 SGHTA and CDR2 FQGTGA. This CDR3 is built from 16 residues.

This clone has a single count. The rearrangement links TRBV21-1 to TRBJ2-1; TRBD1, the table's D call, lacks a check against the DNA. TRBV21-1 is a listed pseudogene. The CDR3 is 14 residues long. The CDR3 bases are TGTGCCAGCATCCGACAGGGCTCCTACAATGAGCAGTTCTTC. Encoded protein: CASIRQGSYNEQFF.

This rearrangement joins TRBV5-1 to TRBJ1-1; 8 bases agree with TRBD1. This CDR3 has 16 amino acids. Germline V gene sequence: CDR1 SGHRS, CDR2 YFSETQ. V lost 2 bases to trimming and J lost 1 base; unmatched junction nucleotides: 7. The CDR3 DNA sequence: TGCGCCAGCAGCTTCACAGGGGGGAATGGGAACACTGAAGCTTTCTTT. Translating gives CASSFTGGNGNTEAFF.

The rearrangement joins TRBV5-1 to TRBJ2-3; TRBD1 agrees at 8 bases. Losses at the gene ends were 4 bases for V and 6 bases for J; bases not matched to a gene: 13. The CDR3 length is 16 residues. CDR1 and CDR2 from the germline V gene are SGHRS and YFSETQ. The CDR3 here is CASSQGQGRSWDTQYF. The CDR3 nucleotides are TGCGCCAGCAGCCAAGGACAGGGCCGGAGTTGGGATACGCAGTATTTT.

This chain uses TRBV4-1 with TRBJ1-6; a possible D gene is TRBD1 (5 bases). Germline CDR1 reads MGHRA; CDR2 reads YSYEKL. The CDR3 runs to 19 residues. V lost 0 bases to trimming and J lost 0 bases, with 15 bases between them. The CDR3 nucleotides read TGCGCCAGCAGCCAAGATTTAGGAGGGACGAGCTCCTATAATTCACCCCTCCACTTT. Residues: CASSQDLGGTSSYNSPLHF.

The CDR3 spells CASLEGQNYGYTF. The CDR3 DNA reads as TGTGCCAGCCTAGAGGGCCAGAACTATGGCTACACCTTC. The chain combines TRBV7-9 with TRBJ1-2, with no clear D. V lost 8 bases and J lost 2, with 12 bases in between. The CDR3 extends over 13 amino acids. Germline-derived CDR1 and CDR2 are SEHNR and FQNEAQ (reference sequence).

This clone was seen a few times. V is TRBV2 and J is TRBJ1-2, with D tentatively TRBD1 (6 bases). V lost 2 bases and J lost 5, with 9 bases in between. CDR3 length equals 13 residues. The germline gives CDR1 SNHLY, CDR2 FYNNEI. The CDR3 DNA is TGTGCCAGCAGTGAATTGGGACAATATGGCTACACCTTC. As protein: CASSELGQYGYTF.

The gene calls are TRBV21-1 and TRBJ2-3; the table gives TRBD1 as D, unverified against the DNA. TRBV21-1 is marked as a pseudogene. The length of the CDR3 is 14 residues. In DNA form, the CDR3 reads TGTGCCAGCAGCAAAGCGTTGGCAGAAGATACGCAGTATTTT. Translated, it gives CASSKALAEDTQYF.

This rearrangement joins TRBV7-2 to TRBJ2-1; 10 positions match TRBD2. Losses at the gene ends were 5 bases for V and 9 bases for J; bases not matched to a gene: 10. Germline values: CDR1 SGHTA, CDR2 FQGNSA. This CDR3 is built from 15 residues. CDR3 residues: CASSPGGAGGVEQFF. For the CDR3, the DNA is TGTGCCAGCAGCCCGGGGGGAGCGGGAGGGGTTGAGCAGTTCTTC.